A single sample gave rise to the 17 T cell receptor beta chains below, sequenced in a study of Graves' ophthalmopathy and Graves' hyperthyroidism. Scientists amplified the TCR beta CDR3 regions from RNA transcripts. First-round RT-PCR used HTBI primers; second-round multiplex PCR followed. TCRdb re-called the multiplex PCR reads with MiXCR, one entry per CDR3 protein. The top ten hold about half of the sample, which has hundreds of thousands of distinct CDR3 sequences, about 46% seen once. The source material was peripheral blood. The receptors were gathered from an adult man with Graves' ophthalmopathy.

This chain connects TRBV2 to TRBJ2-2; D unresolved. The CDR3 length is 14 residues. V lost 6 bases to trimming and J lost 4 bases, with 12 bases between them. Per the germline V gene, CDR1 is SNHLY and CDR2 is FYNNEI. Here the CDR3 reads CASRAGEGTGELFF. The CDR3, as DNA: TGTGCCAGCAGGGCTGGGGAAGGCACCGGGGAGCTGTTTTTT.

The rearrangement links TRBV10-3 to TRBJ1-1; 10 bases map to TRBD1. Trimming removed 6 bases from V and 1 base from J; junction bases left unmatched: 2. In germline, CDR1 is ENHRY, CDR2 SYGVKD. The CDR3 contains 14 residues. CDR3 nucleotides: TGTGCCATCAGGGGGGACAGGGGGAACACTGAAGCTTTCTTT. Its translation: CAIRGDRGNTEAFF.

The gene calls are TRBV10-2 and TRBJ2-7; possible D gene TRBD2, 6 bases. This CDR3 is built from 15 residues. Germline V lookup: CDR1 WSHSY, CDR2 SAAADI. V was clipped by 6 bases and J by 7 bases, with 22 bases between them. This chain's CDR3 is CASRRMTATAGEQYF. CDR3 DNA sequence: TGCGCCAGCAGGAGGATGACAGCAACTGCGGGGGAGCAGTACTTC.

CDR3 DNA: TGTGCCAGCAGGATTACAGAGTCCCTCCACTTT. The encoded protein is CASRITESLHF. The rearrangement links TRBV2 to TRBJ1-6, with D unclear. The CDR3 has 11 amino acids. Germline lookup yields CDR1 SNHLY and CDR2 FYNNEI. The V and J ends lost 6 bases and 14 bases respectively, with 11 bases between them.

The chain uses TRBV6-1 and TRBJ2-7, with D hard to call. The CDR3 is 16 amino acids. CDR1 is MNHNS, CDR2 SASEGT, per germline. The V gene lost 6 bases and the J gene lost 3 bases, with 21 bases spanning the gap. CDR3 amino acids: CASRQSRMVGIYEQYF. CDR3 nucleotide sequence: TGTGCCAGCAGACAGTCCCGTATGGTGGGGATCTACGAGCAGTACTTC.

The rearrangement joins TRBV2 to TRBJ2-5, with 12 bases matching TRBD1. The CDR3 contains 15 residues. Germline V lookup: CDR1 SNHLY, CDR2 FYNNEI. V gave up 8 bases and J gave up 5 bases; unmatched junction bases: 9. CDR3 nucleotide sequence: TGTGCCAGCTCAGGGGGACAGGGGGCAGATGAGACCCAGTACTTC. This gives the protein CASSGGQGADETQYF.

J is TRBJ2-5 and V is TRBV20-1, with D perhaps TRBD1 (5 bases). Germline lookup yields CDR1 DFQATT and CDR2 SNEGSKA (reference sequence). The germline V and J ends were trimmed by 5 bases and 1 base, with 17 bases remaining between them. There are 15 residues in the CDR3. The CDR3 bases are TGCAGTGCTCTCCGGGCAGGGCTTTCCCAAGAGACCCAGTACTTC. Its protein product is CSALRAGLSQETQYF.

The rearrangement joins TRBV5-5 to TRBJ2-5; D may be TRBD1 (5 bases). The CDR3 extends over 14 amino acids. Deletions cut 1 base from V and 5 bases from J, with 12 bases between. Per the germline V gene, CDR1 is SGHKS and CDR2 is YYEKEE (reference sequence). The CDR3 here is CASSLHRSGETQYF. The DNA for the CDR3 is TGTGCCAGCAGCTTGCACAGGTCTGGCGAGACCCAGTACTTC.

V and J are TRBV10-1 and TRBJ2-5, with 10 bases matching TRBD1. J lost 3 bases, V lost 6 bases, and 7 bases had no gene match. Germline assignment: CDR1 WNHNN and CDR2 SYGVQD (reference sequence). The CDR3 extends over 15 amino acids. The CDR3 bases are TGCGCCAGCAGCTTGGACAGGGGGGGTAAAGAGACCCAGTACTTC. Amino acids: CASSLDRGGKETQYF.

The rearrangement uses TRBV7-2 and TRBJ2-5; 11 bases align to TRBD2. The J call is doubtful: the DNA matches TRBJ2-1 better. The germline V gene encodes CDR1 SGHTA and CDR2 FQGNSA. The CDR3 loop spans 15 amino acids. The CDR3 here is CASSDSGRAYNEQFF. In DNA form, the CDR3 reads TGTGCCAGCAGCGATAGCGGGAGGGCCTACAATGAGCAGTTCTTC.

The J gene is TRBJ1-6, the V gene TRBV20-1; 7 nucleotides align to TRBD1. V lost 3 bases to trimming and J lost 5 bases; unmatched junction nucleotides: 7. The CDR3 covers 15 residues. Germline loops: CDR1 DFQATT, CDR2 SNEGSKA (reference sequence). CDR3: CSARPGGQDNSPLHF. The CDR3 bases are TGCAGTGCTAGGCCAGGGGGGCAGGATAATTCACCCCTCCACTTT.

This clonotype turned up a few times. The chain recombines TRBV10-3 with TRBJ2-7; 11 nucleotides line up with TRBD2. The germline V gene has CDR1 ENHRY and CDR2 SYGVKD. V shed 3 bases, J shed 4 bases, and the junction held 5 bases outside the gene matches. This CDR3 is built from 15 residues. CDR3 bases: TGTGCCATCAGTGACGGGACTAGCGGTGTGTACGAGCAGTACTTC. Translation gives CAISDGTSGVYEQYF.

Details on this clonotype: A read error may account for a junction end that differs from germline. The chain has TRBV7-9 and TRBJ1-4, with D unclear. The CDR3 is 11 residues long. Looked up from germline, CDR1 is SEHNR and CDR2 is FQNEAQ (reference sequence). The DNA for the CDR3 is TGTGCCAGCAGCCCCCTAGAAAACCTGTTTTTT. This gives the protein CASSPLENLFF.

This clonotype was counted a few times. The CDR3 DNA reads TGTGCCAGCAGACACAGGGTGAACACCGGGGAGCTGTTTTTT. Translated, it gives CASRHRVNTGELFF. The chain has TRBV14 and TRBJ2-2; the D gene is possibly TRBD1 (6 bases). There are 14 residues in the CDR3. Germline V gene sequence: CDR1 SGHDN, CDR2 FVKESK. Trimming removed 6 bases at V and 1 base at J, with 9 bases between.

This clonotype was seen more than once but under ten times. This chain uses TRBV10-3 with TRBJ2-2, with 10 bases that match TRBD2. Trimming cost V 5 bases and J 5 bases; bases outside gene matches: 2. Germline V gives CDR1 ENHRY, CDR2 SYGVKD. The CDR3 covers 14 residues. CDR3 sequence (DNA): TGTGCCATCAGTAGCGGGGGGGGAACCGGGGAGCTGTTTTTT. This translates into CAISSGGGTGELFF.

J is TRBJ1-1 and V is TRBV20-1; D uncertain. CDR3 length: 12 amino acids. The germline V gene encodes CDR1 DFQATT and CDR2 SNEGSKA (reference sequence). In DNA form, the CDR3 reads TGCAGCTACACGCCCACGGTCACTGAAGCTTTCTTT. Residues: CSYTPTVTEAFF.

The CDR3 spells CASSQDENLDYEQYF. The CDR3 nucleotides read TGCGCCAGCAGCCAAGATGAGAACCTAGACTACGAGCAGTACTTC. The J gene is TRBJ2-7, the V gene TRBV4-1; D not resolved. This CDR3 region has 15 residues. The germline gives CDR1 MGHRA, CDR2 YSYEKL. V was clipped by 0 bases and J by 3 bases, with 12 bases between them.